This T cell receptor (beta chain) stems from a study of Ad26.COV2.S vaccination and SARS-CoV-2 variants (dated by TCRdb to the early 2020s). Background on the whole study: Vaccine-arm donors came from COV1001, a multicentre, randomized, double-blind, placebo-controlled phase I-IIa trial of Ad26.COV2.S in healthy adults. Ad26.COV2.S was administered intramuscularly at a dose of 5x10^10 or 1x10^11 viral particles, either as one shot or as two shots given 56 days apart. The specificity and breadth of SARS-CoV-2-reactive T cell receptors after Ad26.COV2.S vaccination were assessed by TCRbeta repertoire sequencing. A total of approximately 30 samples were included in the TCR-sequenced set, comprising around 19 Ad26.COV2.S vaccine recipients, 5 placebo recipients and 8 SARS-CoV-2 convalescent individuals. Trial participants were randomized into five groups of five: low-dose or high-dose Ad26.COV2.S given once or twice, or placebo on both occasions. Throughout the experiments and outcome assessment, investigators stayed blinded to trial group allocation.

Here is what the overall study found, with its caveats: Comparable non-spike TCR breadth was observed between vaccine and placebo recipients, consistent with only spike being contained in the vaccine. After vaccination, spike-specific CD8+ and CD4+ T cell responses were reported to show substantial breadth. The study was not powered to compare responses between vaccine doses or regimens. The authors noted that the TCR breadth and depth analyses may have underestimated total T cell responses. Compared with placebo recipients, Ad26.COV2.S recipients showed higher spike-specific TCR breadth (P = 0.0014).

Notes on this clone: Its antigen target is currently unknown. One base away there is no much larger clone; base qualities are not given.

Reading the germline V gene (reference sequence) gives CDR1 SGHNT and CDR2 YYREEE. From its cysteine to its phenylalanine, the CDR3 spans 14 amino acids. Just CDR3 DNA is preserved here, 42 bases in frame from base 1. V loses 5 bases at its end and J loses 4 bases; junction bases beyond the gene matches: 7. The sample's treatment or condition label is to be understood as: roughly 19 received Ad26.COV2.S at low or high dose, single or two shots; 5 received placebo; per-sample allocation not given. For vaccine and placebo recipients, repertoires were sequenced using samples collected on day 63 after the first injection. Between 29 July and 7 August 2020, Cohort 1b enrolled about 27 adults aged 18-55 years at one site in Boston, USA. As a vaccine, Ad26.COV2.S was a replication-incompetent adenovirus type 26 vector that expressed a prefusion-stabilized SARS-CoV-2 spike protein derived from the original Wuhan strain.

TCRbeta CDR3 regions were sequenced with the immunoSEQ Assay. After extraction, genomic DNA underwent amplification by bias-controlled multiplex PCR, followed by high-throughput sequencing. The authors' pipeline ran thus. To quantify the absolute abundance of every unique TCRbeta CDR3 region, sequences were collapsed and filtered. T cell fraction was estimated by normalizing TCRbeta template counts to usable DNA, with usable DNA measured through amplification of reference genes found in all nucleated cells. Repertoire TCRs were annotated as SARS-CoV-2-specific when V gene, CDR3 amino acid sequence and J gene were exactly matched to a known reactive TCR set. The reference SARS-CoV-2 TCR set was obtained from MIRA and was filtered for enrichment in COVID-19-positive ImmuneCODE repertoires, whereby public or cross-reactive TCRs were removed. Based on the MIRA antigens, annotated TCRs were further analysed at the level of specific ORF or position within ORF. Breadth was defined as annotated unique rearrangements over total unique productive rearrangements; depth was the summed frequency of those rearrangements. Group comparisons of TCR breadth used two-sided Wilcoxon rank-sum tests. TCRdb obtained this table from immuneACCESS and retained in-frame rearrangements with V and J assigned. These tables miss some clones; where compared with another copy, unresolved V genes account for less than half of the shortfall, and the remainder is unexplained. For V, J and clone size, that table is used; D and trimming come from the DNA. The sample table holds some 340,000 clones, of which around 81% were seen once. Jointly, the top ten make up 2% to 2.5% of the sample.

Specimen: peripheral blood, collected in a trial of Ad26.COV2.S vaccine versus placebo. Here the chain combines TRBV5-4 and TRBJ2-3, with 7 bases matching TRBD1. The TCR comes from a person between 18 and 60 years old who received the Ad26.COV2.S COVID-19 vaccine or a placebo. The CDR3 amino acid sequence is: CASSTGDPPDTQYF. The DNA is as follows: TGTGCCAGCAGTACAGGGGACCCTCCAGATACGCAGTATTTT.